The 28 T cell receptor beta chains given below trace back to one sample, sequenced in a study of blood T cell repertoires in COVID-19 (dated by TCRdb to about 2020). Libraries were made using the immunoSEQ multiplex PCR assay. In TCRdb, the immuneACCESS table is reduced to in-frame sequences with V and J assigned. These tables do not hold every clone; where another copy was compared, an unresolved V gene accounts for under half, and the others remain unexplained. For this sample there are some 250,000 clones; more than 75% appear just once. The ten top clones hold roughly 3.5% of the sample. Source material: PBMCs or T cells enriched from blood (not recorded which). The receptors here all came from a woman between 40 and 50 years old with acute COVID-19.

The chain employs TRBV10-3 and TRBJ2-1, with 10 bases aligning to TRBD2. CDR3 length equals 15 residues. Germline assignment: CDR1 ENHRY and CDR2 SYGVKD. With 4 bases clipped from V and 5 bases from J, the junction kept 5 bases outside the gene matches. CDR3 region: CAISGTSGDHNEQFF. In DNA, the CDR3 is TGTGCCATCAGTGGGACTAGCGGAGACCACAATGAGCAGTTCTTC.

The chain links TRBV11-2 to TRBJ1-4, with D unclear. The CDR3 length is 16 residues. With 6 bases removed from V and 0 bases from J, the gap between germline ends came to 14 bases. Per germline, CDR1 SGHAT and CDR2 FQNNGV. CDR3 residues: CASRPQTGTTNEKLFF. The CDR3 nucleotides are TGTGCCAGCAGACCACAGACGGGGACAACTAATGAAAAACTGTTTTTT.

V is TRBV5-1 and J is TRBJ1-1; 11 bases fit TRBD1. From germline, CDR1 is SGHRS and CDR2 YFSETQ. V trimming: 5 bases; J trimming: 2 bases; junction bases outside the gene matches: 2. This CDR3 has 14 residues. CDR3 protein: CASSGTGGNTEAFF. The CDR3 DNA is TGCGCCAGCAGTGGGACAGGGGGTAACACTGAAGCTTTCTTT.

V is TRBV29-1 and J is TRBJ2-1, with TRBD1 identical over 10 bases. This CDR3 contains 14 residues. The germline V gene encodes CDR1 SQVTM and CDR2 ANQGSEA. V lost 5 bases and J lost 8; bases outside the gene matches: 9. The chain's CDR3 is CSVLNDRGLDEQFF. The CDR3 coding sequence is TGCAGCGTTTTAAACGACAGGGGGCTGGATGAGCAGTTCTTC.

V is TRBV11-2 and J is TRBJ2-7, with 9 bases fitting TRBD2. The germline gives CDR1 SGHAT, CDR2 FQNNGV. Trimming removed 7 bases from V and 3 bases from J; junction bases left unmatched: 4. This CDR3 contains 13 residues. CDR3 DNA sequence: TGTGCCAGCACCAGGACTAGCGTCTACGAGCAGTACTTC. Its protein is CASTRTSVYEQYF.

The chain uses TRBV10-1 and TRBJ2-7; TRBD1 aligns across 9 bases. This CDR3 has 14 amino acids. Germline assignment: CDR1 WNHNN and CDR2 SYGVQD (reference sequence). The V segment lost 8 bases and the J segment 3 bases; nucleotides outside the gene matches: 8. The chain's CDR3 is CASSRSGQGYEQYF. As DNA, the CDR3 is TGCGCCAGCTCCCGTTCGGGACAGGGCTACGAGCAGTACTTC.

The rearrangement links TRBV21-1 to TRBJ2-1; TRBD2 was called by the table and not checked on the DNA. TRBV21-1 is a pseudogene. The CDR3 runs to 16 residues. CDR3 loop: CASSKGKTSGRGEQFF. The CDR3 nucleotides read TGTGCCAGCAGCAAAGGGAAGACTAGCGGGAGAGGTGAGCAGTTCTTC.

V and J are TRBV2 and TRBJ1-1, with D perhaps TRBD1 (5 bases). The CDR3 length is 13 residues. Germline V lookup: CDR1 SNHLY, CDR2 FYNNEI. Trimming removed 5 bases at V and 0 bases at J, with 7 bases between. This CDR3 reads CASSLGLNTEAFF. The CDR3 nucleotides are TGTGCCAGCAGTCTGGGGCTGAACACTGAAGCTTTCTTT.

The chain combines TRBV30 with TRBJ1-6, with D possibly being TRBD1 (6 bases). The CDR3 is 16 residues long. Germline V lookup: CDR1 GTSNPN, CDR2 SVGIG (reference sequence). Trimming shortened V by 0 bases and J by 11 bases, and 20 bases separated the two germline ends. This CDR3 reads CAWSVLDSGMGTPLHF. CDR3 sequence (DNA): TGTGCCTGGAGTGTGCTGGACAGTGGGATGGGGACACCCCTCCACTTT.

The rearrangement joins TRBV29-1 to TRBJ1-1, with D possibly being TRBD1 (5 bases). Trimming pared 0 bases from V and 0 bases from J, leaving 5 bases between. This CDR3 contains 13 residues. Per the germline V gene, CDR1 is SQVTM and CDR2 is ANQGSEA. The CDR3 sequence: CSVEEGVNTEAFF. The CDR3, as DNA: TGCAGCGTTGAAGAAGGGGTGAACACTGAAGCTTTCTTT.

This CDR3 reads CASSQVGHSSYNEQFF. The CDR3 DNA follows: TGCGCCAGCAGCCAAGTTGGGCATAGCTCCTACAATGAGCAGTTCTTC. The genes are TRBV4-1 and TRBJ2-1; unclear D gene. The CDR3 loop spans 16 amino acids. Deletions cut 1 base from V and 0 bases from J, with 10 bases between. Per the germline V gene, CDR1 is MGHRA and CDR2 is YSYEKL.

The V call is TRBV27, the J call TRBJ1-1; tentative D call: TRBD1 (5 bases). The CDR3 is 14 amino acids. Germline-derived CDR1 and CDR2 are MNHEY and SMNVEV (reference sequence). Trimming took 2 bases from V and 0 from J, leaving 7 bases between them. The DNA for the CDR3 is TGTGCCAGCAGTTTACAGGGCGTGAACACTGAAGCTTTCTTT. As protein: CASSLQGVNTEAFF.

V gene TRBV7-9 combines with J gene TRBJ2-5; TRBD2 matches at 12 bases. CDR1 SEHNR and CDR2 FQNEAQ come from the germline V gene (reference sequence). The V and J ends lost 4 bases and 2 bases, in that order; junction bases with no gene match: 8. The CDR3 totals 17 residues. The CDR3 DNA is TGTGCCAGCAGCTGGAAAACTAGCGGGAGGTGGCAAGAGACCCAGTACTTC. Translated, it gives CASSWKTSGRWQETQYF.

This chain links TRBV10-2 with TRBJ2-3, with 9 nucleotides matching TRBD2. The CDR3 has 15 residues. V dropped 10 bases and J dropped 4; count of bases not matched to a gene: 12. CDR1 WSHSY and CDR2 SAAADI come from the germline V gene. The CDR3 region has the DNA TGCGCCACCAGCCACAGGGCGGGGGGGGCAGATACGCAGTATTTT. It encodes CATSHRAGGADTQYF.

CDR3 nucleotides: TGCGCCAGCAGCCCGGGGGGGGCCTTTAACTATGGCTACACCTTC. The encoded protein is CASSPGGAFNYGYTF. This chain joins TRBV5-1 and TRBJ1-2, with D maybe TRBD1 (6 bases). From germline, CDR1 is SGHRS and CDR2 YFSETQ. The CDR3 is 15 amino acids. Trimming took 4 bases from V and 1 from J, leaving 14 bases between them.

The CDR3 DNA reads as TGTGCCAGCAGTCCCGGGACTAGGGCCTACGAGCAGTACTTC. Protein sequence: CASSPGTRAYEQYF. The V gene is TRBV6-5, the J gene TRBJ2-7, with TRBD2 matching over 8 bases. J lost 2 bases, V lost 5 bases, and 5 bases had no gene match. The germline gives CDR1 MNHEY, CDR2 SVGAGI. The CDR3 is made up of 14 amino acids.

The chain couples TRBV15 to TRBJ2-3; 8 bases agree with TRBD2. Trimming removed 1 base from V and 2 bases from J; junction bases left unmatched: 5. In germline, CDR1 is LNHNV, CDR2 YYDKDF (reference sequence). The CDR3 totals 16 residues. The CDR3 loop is CATSRGSSGVTDTQYF. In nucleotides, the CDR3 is TGTGCCACCAGCAGAGGTAGTAGCGGGGTCACAGATACGCAGTATTTT.

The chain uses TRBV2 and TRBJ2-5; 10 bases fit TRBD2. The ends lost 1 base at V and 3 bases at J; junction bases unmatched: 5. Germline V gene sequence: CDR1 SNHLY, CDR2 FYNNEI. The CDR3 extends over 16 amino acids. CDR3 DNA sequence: TGTGCCAGCAGTGAAGTCCAGCGGGAGGGCGAAGAGACCCAGTACTTC. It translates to CASSEVQREGEETQYF.

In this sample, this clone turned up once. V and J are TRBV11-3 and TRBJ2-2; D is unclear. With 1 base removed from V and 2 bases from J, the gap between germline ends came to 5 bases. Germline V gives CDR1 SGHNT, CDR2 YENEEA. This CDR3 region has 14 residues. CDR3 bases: TGTGCCAGCAGCTTAGTCAGAAACACCGGGGAGCTGTTTTTT. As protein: CASSLVRNTGELFF. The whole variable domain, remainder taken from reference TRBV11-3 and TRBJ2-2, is EAGVVQSPRYKIIEKKQPVAFWCNPISGHNTLYWYLQNLGQGPELLIRYENEEAVDDSQLPKDRFSAERLKGVDSTLKIQPAELGDSAVYLCASSLVRNTGELFFGEGSRLTVL.

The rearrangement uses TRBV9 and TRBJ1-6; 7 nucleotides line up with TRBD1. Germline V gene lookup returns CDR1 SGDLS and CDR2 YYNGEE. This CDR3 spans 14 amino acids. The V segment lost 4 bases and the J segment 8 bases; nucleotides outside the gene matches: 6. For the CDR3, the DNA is TGTGCCAGCAGCATCCGGGACAGAGATTCACCCCTCCACTTT. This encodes CASSIRDRDSPLHF.

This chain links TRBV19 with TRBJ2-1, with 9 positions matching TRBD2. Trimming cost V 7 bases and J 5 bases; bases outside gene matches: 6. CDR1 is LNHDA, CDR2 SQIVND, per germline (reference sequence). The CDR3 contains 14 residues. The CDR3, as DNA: TGTGCCAGTACCCGGACTAGCGTCAACAATGAGCAGTTCTTC. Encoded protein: CASTRTSVNNEQFF.

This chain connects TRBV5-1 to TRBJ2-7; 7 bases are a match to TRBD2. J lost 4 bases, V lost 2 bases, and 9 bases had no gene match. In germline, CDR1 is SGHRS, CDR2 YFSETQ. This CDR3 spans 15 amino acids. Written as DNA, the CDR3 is TGCGCCAGCAGCTTAAACGGCGGGAGTTCGTACGAGCAGTACTTC. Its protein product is CASSLNGGSSYEQYF.

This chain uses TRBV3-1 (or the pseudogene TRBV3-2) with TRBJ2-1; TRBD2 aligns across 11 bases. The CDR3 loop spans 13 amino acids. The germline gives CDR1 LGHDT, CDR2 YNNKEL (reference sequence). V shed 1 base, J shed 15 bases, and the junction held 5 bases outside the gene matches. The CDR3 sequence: CASSQVSGRDPFF. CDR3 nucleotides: TGTGCCAGCAGCCAAGTTAGCGGGAGGGATCCGTTCTTC.

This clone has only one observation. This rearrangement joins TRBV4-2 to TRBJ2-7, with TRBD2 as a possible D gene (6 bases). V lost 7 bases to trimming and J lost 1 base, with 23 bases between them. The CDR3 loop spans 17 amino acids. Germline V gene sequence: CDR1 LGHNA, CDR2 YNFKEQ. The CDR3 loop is CASMQSYGGDLSYEQYF. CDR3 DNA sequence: TGTGCCAGCATGCAATCTTACGGGGGAGACCTATCCTACGAGCAGTACTTC.

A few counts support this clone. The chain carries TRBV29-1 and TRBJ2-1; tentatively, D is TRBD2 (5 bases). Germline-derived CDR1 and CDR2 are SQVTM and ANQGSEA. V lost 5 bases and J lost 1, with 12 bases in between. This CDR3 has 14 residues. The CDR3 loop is CSVSQLGSYNEQFF. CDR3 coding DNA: TGCAGCGTTTCCCAACTAGGTTCCTACAATGAGCAGTTCTTC.

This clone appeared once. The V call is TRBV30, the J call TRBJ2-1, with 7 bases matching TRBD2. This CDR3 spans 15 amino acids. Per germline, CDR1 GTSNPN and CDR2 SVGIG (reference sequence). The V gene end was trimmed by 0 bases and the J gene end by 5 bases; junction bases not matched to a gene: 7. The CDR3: CAWSVVGGTNNEQFF. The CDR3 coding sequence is TGTGCCTGGAGTGTAGTAGGCGGGACTAACAATGAGCAGTTCTTC. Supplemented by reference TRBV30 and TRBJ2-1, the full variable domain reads SQTIHQWPATLVQPVGSPLSLECTVEGTSNPNLYWYRQAAGRGLQLLFYSVGIGQISSEVPQNLSASRPQDRQFILSSKKLLLSDSGFYLCAWSVVGGTNNEQFFGPGTRLTVL.

This CDR3 is CASSVVPGSTDTQYF. CDR3 bases: TGTGCCAGCAGCGTAGTTCCAGGCAGCACAGATACGCAGTATTTT. V gene TRBV9 combines with J gene TRBJ2-3; D unclear. This CDR3 comprises 15 residues. The V end was cut by 0 bases, the J end by 0 bases, with 8 bases between. Germline V gives CDR1 SGDLS, CDR2 YYNGEE.

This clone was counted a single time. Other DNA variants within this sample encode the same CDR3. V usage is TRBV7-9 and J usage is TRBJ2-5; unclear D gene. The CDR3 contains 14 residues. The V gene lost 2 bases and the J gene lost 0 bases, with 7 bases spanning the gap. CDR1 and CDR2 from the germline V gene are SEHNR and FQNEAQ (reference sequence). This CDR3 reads CASSLRRNQETQYF. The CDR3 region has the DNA TGTGCCAGCAGCTTACGGCGGAACCAAGAGACCCAGTACTTC.